Listed below are T cell receptor beta chains from one sample, sequenced in a study of a mutant IDH1 vaccine in newly diagnosed glioma. For these receptors, no antigen is known. Profiled with immunoSEQ multiplex PCR; TCRdb holds only in-frame clones, not every one. The sample contains around 58,000 clones, approximately 80% of which appear only once. The source was PBMCs, collected from a glioma patient whose treatment included an IDH1 peptide vaccine. These receptors came from a man younger than 45 with glioma. The CDR3 runs from the conserved cysteine through the conserved F or W. Each record gives: D gene, V gene, clone size, J gene, CDR3 protein. A D gene is named only where the DNA matches it firmly. Only some rows state a clone size, as once, few, many or a class for expanded clones.

-	TRBV9	-	TRBJ2-1	CASSVGSNLNNEQFF
-	TRBV7-8	once	TRBJ1-5	CASSKGGGLSNQPQHF
-	TRBV7-2	once	TRBJ2-5	CASRRVSEGETQYF
-	TRBV7-9	-	TRBJ2-3	CASSLMDGADTQYF
-	TRBV6-5	-	TRBJ1-5	CASKPTETYNQPQHF
-	TRBV5-1	-	TRBJ1-1	CASSLIPGVNTEAFF
-	TRBV6-6	-	TRBJ2-1	CAINRDPMGNEQFF
TRBD1	TRBV2	few	TRBJ1-5	CASSGQGRKPQHF
-	TRBV2	once	TRBJ2-1	CASRGGTFSYNEQFF
-	TRBV7-9	-	TRBJ1-4	CASSNADWARLFF
-	TRBV19	-	TRBJ2-7	CASTVTGVSYEQYF
-	TRBV5-1	-	TRBJ1-2	CASSLEMLTGLYTF
TRBD2	TRBV7-6	-	TRBJ2-1	CASSLGGGANNEQFF
TRBD1	TRBV11-2	-	TRBJ2-5	CASSLGTGDLEETQYF
-	TRBV18	-	TRBJ1-3	CASSPDSSGNTIYF
-	TRBV5-1	-	TRBJ2-1	CASSLVVSTNEQFF
-	TRBV6-1	-	TRBJ1-6	CASSELTGYNSPLHF
-	TRBV27	-	TRBJ2-3	CASSLPSQSTDTQYF
-	TRBV19	few	TRBJ2-7	CASSSPGSRPPVYEQYF
TRBD1	TRBV7-2	-	TRBJ1-3	CASSPPKGGYGNTIYF
-	TRBV6-5	-	TRBJ1-6	CASSYNEGDSPLHF
TRBD1	TRBV28	-	TRBJ2-7	CASSRTPLPGQVIEQYF
TRBD1	TRBV6-1	-	TRBJ1-5	CASSGQENQPQHF
TRBD1	TRBV2	-	TRBJ1-2	CASSRDRVYGYTF
-	TRBV29-1	-	TRBJ2-7	CSVGEQGRNEQYF
-	TRBV13	once	TRBJ2-7	CASSHPRGEQYF
-	TRBV7-7	-	TRBJ2-3	CASSLNRRATDTQYF
TRBD2	TRBV18	-	TRBJ2-3	CASSPPAGESTDTQYF
-	TRBV5-5	-	TRBJ1-6	CASSLEVRYQPLHF
-	TRBV29-1	-	TRBJ1-6	CSATDGHNSPLHF
-	TRBV7-2	-	TRBJ1-2	CASSLSEIYGYTF
-	TRBV5-1	few	TRBJ2-1	CASSFLGGSNLVQFF
-	TRBV5-1	-	TRBJ2-1	CASSLGSSYNEQFF
-	TRBV4-1	-	TRBJ1-4	CASSQVQGTAWEKLFF
-	TRBV11-2	-	TRBJ2-7	CASSDALGTSLYEQYF
TRBD1	TRBV5-5	-	TRBJ2-1	CASSHQPGQGLYEQFF
-	TRBV10-3	-	TRBJ2-7	CAISEHGGYEQYF
TRBD1	TRBV6-5	few	TRBJ2-7	CASSYRDSSYEQYF
TRBD1	TRBV6-5	-	TRBJ1-2	CASRNTGGGADGYTF
-	TRBV10-3	-	TRBJ2-5	CATKSTTGREETQYF